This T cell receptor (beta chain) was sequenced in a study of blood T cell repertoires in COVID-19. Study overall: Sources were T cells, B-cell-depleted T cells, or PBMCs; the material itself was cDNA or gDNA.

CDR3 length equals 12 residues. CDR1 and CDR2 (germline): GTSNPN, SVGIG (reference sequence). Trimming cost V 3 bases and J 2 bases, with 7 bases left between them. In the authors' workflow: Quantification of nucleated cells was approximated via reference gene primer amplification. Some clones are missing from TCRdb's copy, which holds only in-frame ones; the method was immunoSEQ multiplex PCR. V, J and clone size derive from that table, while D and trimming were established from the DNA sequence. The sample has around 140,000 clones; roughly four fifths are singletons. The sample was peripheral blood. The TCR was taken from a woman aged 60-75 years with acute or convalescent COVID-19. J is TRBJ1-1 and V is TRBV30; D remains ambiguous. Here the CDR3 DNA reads TGTGCCTGGAGAGTTAGCAACACTGAAGCTTTCTTT. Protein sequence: CAWRVSNTEAFF.